Below are 18 T cell receptor beta chains sequenced from a single sample in a study of blood T cell repertoires in COVID-19. Data came from immunoSEQ multiplex PCR; TCRdb stores just in-frame clones and leaves some out. The data show tens of thousands of clones, roughly 84% seen once. Material: peripheral blood. These receptors originate from a middle-aged man with acute or convalescent COVID-19.

The chain is built from TRBV24-1 and TRBJ2-2; D gene unclear. The V end lost 9 bases, the J end lost 6 bases, and 10 bases lay between the germline ends. The CDR3 contains 12 residues. Germline-derived CDR1 and CDR2 are KGHDR and SFDVKD. The CDR3 sequence is CATYGGAGELFF. The CDR3 coding sequence is TGTGCCACCTACGGCGGTGCCGGGGAGCTGTTTTTT.

The chain uses TRBV28 and TRBJ2-1; maybe TRBD2 (6 bases). Germline V gene lookup returns CDR1 MDHEN and CDR2 SYDVKM. This CDR3 region has 13 residues. V shed 3 bases and J shed 9 bases, with 12 bases lying between them. The CDR3 reads CASSLPGAFEQFF. The CDR3 DNA reads as TGTGCCAGCAGTTTGCCGGGAGCTTTTGAGCAGTTCTTC.

The J gene is TRBJ2-3, the V gene TRBV3-1 (or the pseudogene TRBV3-2); 10 nucleotides align to TRBD1. The CDR3 has 15 residues. Germline trimming cut 7 bases from V and 4 bases from J; bases unmatched to any gene: 8. Germline CDR1 reads LGHDT; CDR2 reads YNNKEL (reference sequence). CDR3 nucleotide sequence: TGTGCCAGCAACATGAGGACAGGGGGTGCAGATACGCAGTATTTT. It specifies CASNMRTGGADTQYF.

To note about this clone: The sample has other DNA sequences that encode this CDR3 too. The chain links TRBV2 to TRBJ1-1, with 8 bases identical to TRBD1. The CDR3 length is 13 residues. Germline CDR1 reads SNHLY; CDR2 reads FYNNEI. The V gene end was trimmed by 6 bases and the J gene end by 8 bases; junction bases not matched to a gene: 8. CDR3 loop: CASRVDRGGEAFF. In DNA form, the CDR3 reads TGTGCCAGCAGGGTAGACAGGGGAGGCGAAGCTTTCTTT.

The V gene is TRBV28, the J gene TRBJ2-7; possibly TRBD2 for D (6 bases). With 3 bases removed from V and 0 bases from J, the gap between germline ends came to 12 bases. The CDR3 contains 15 residues. In germline, CDR1 is MDHEN, CDR2 SYDVKM. In nucleotides, the CDR3 is TGTGCCAGCAGTTTCGGGGGACTTCCCTCCTACGAGCAGTACTTC. It encodes CASSFGGLPSYEQYF.

The chain employs TRBV7-9 and TRBJ1-4, with D hard to call. The CDR3 length is 14 residues. In germline, CDR1 is SEHNR, CDR2 FQNEAQ (reference sequence). V shed 4 bases and J shed 7 bases, with 13 bases lying between them. CDR3: CASSSHRGSEKLFF. The CDR3, as DNA: TGTGCCAGCAGCTCCCACCGAGGAAGTGAAAAACTGTTTTTT. The full variable domain, its missing parts supplied by reference TRBV7-9 and TRBJ1-4, is DTGVSQNPRHKITKRGQNVTFRCDPISEHNRLYWYRQTLGQGPEFLTYFQNEAQLEKSRLLSDRFSAERPKGSFSTLEIQRTEQGDSAMYLCASSSHRGSEKLFFGSGTQLSVL.

The chain recombines TRBV4-1 with TRBJ2-7, with D possibly TRBD1 on 6 matching bases. Trimming removed 4 bases at V and 6 bases at J, with 16 bases between. The CDR3 runs to 14 residues. Germline V gives CDR1 MGHRA, CDR2 YSYEKL. The CDR3: CASSPSPGAVEQYF. CDR3 DNA: TGCGCCAGCAGCCCGAGTCCAGGGGCGGTCGAGCAGTACTTC.

This clone was seen a handful of times. The rearrangement uses TRBV9 and TRBJ1-2; D unresolved. The CDR3 is 13 amino acids. V was clipped by 2 bases and J by 4 bases, with 9 bases between them. Germline-derived CDR1 and CDR2 are SGDLS and YYNGEE. CDR3 amino acids: CASSVQERYGYTF. The CDR3 region has the DNA TGTGCCAGCAGCGTCCAGGAACGCTATGGCTACACCTTC.

This clone was counted only a few times. CDR3 region: CASSLAGSGNTEAFF. The CDR3 DNA reads as TGTGCCAGCAGTTTGGCGGGGTCCGGGAACACTGAAGCTTTCTTT. The chain uses TRBV27 and TRBJ1-1; the D is unclear. Trimming stripped 3 bases from V and 1 base from J, with 12 bases between. Germline V gives CDR1 MNHEY, CDR2 SMNVEV (reference sequence). This CDR3 comprises 15 residues.

This chain connects TRBV6-5 to TRBJ2-7, with D uncertain. The CDR3 length is 13 residues. V was pared by 4 bases and J by 3 bases, with 10 bases between. The germline V gene has CDR1 MNHEY and CDR2 SVGAGI. The DNA for the CDR3 is TGTGCCAGCAGTTCCGTGGCCGACTACGAGCAGTACTTC. It encodes CASSSVADYEQYF.

The count of this clone is one. The V and J genes are TRBV19 and TRBJ2-1; 7 nucleotides align to TRBD2. Trimming cost V 5 bases and J 8 bases; bases outside gene matches: 9. Germline values: CDR1 LNHDA, CDR2 SQIVND (reference sequence). This CDR3 region has 14 residues. For the CDR3, the DNA is TGTGCCAGTAGTCCCCGACTAGCTGCCGATGAGCAGTTCTTC. Protein: CASSPRLAADEQFF.

V is TRBV5-4 and J is TRBJ2-5, with D unclear. Germline V gene sequence: CDR1 SGHNT, CDR2 YYREEE (reference sequence). The CDR3 is 11 amino acids. Trimming removed 3 bases from V and 2 bases from J, with 2 bases in between. The CDR3 loop reads CASSSQETQYF. For the CDR3, the DNA is TGTGCCAGCAGCTCTCAAGAGACCCAGTACTTC.

The chain joins TRBV7-3 to TRBJ2-7; TRBD2 matches at 8 bases. Germline CDR1 SGHTA, CDR2 FQGTGA. The CDR3 is made up of 15 amino acids. J lost 3 bases, V lost 4 bases, and 8 bases had no gene match. The CDR3 DNA is TGTGCCAGCAGCTCACCCGGGACTAGGGACTACGAGCAGTACTTC. As protein: CASSSPGTRDYEQYF.

The V gene is TRBV29-1, the J gene TRBJ2-2, with a weak D call TRBD1 (6 bases). The CDR3 has 13 amino acids. Per germline, CDR1 SQVTM and CDR2 ANQGSEA. Trimming shortened V by 7 bases and J by 0 bases, and 9 bases separated the two germline ends. The CDR3 sequence is CSAGQSNTGELFF. CDR3 DNA: TGCAGCGCTGGACAGTCGAACACCGGGGAGCTGTTTTTT.

This clone was seen a single time. V is TRBV6-5 and J is TRBJ2-5, with a weak D call TRBD1 (6 bases). V dropped 0 bases and J dropped 2 bases, with 7 bases sitting between them. The CDR3 spans 14 residues. Germline lookup yields CDR1 MNHEY and CDR2 SVGAGI. The CDR3 reads CASSYSDSQETQYF. CDR3 sequence (DNA): TGTGCCAGCAGTTACTCGGACAGTCAAGAGACCCAGTACTTC.

V and J are TRBV2 and TRBJ1-2; D is ambiguous. The germline V gene has CDR1 SNHLY and CDR2 FYNNEI. V shed 7 bases and J shed 11 bases, with 14 bases lying between them. The CDR3 consists of 11 residues. CDR3 sequence (DNA): TGTGCCAGCACTGGCCACTTGGAGTACACCTTC. This sequence encodes CASTGHLEYTF. The full variable domain, in which reference TRBV2 and TRBJ1-2 provide the parts outside the CDR3, is EPEVTQTPSHQVTQMGQEVILRCVPISNHLYFYWYRQILGQKVEFLVSFYNNEISEKSEIFDDQFSVERPDGSNFTLKIRSTKLEDSAMYFCASTGHLEYTFGSGTRLTVV.

The chain links TRBV28 to TRBJ1-1; D is unresolved. V was shortened by 3 bases and J by 1 base, with 12 bases between the two germline ends. The germline V gene encodes CDR1 MDHEN and CDR2 SYDVKM. The CDR3 is 15 residues long. Here the CDR3 DNA reads TGTGCCAGCAGTTTTAGCGGGTCGGGGAACACTGAAGCTTTCTTT. Encoded protein: CASSFSGSGNTEAFF.

The genes are TRBV14 and TRBJ2-1; TRBD1 agrees at 7 bases. V trimming: 1 base; J trimming: 1 base; junction bases outside the gene matches: 4. CDR1 is SGHDN and CDR2 is FVKESK in the germline V gene. CDR3 length: 16 amino acids. CDR3 bases: TGTGCCAGCAGCCAAGCTGACAGGGCGTCCTACAATGAGCAGTTCTTC. It encodes CASSQADRASYNEQFF.